Listed here are 19 T cell receptor beta chains from one sample, sequenced in a study of shared clonotypes between healthy human individuals. Method: immunoSEQ multiplex PCR; TCRdb's copy keeps in-frame clones and lacks some. The sample consists of approximately 2.5 million clones, roughly 93% of them appearing once. Specimen: naive CD4+ T cells from PBMCs. Regarding subset: CD45RA+ positively selected. The source is a man in his late teens or twenties in good health. Some clones in this sample may be carry-over from other donors' samples.

The V call is TRBV5-1, the J call TRBJ2-7, with 7 nucleotides matching TRBD1. In germline, CDR1 is SGHRS, CDR2 YFSETQ. Unmatched junction bases numbered 16, after V lost 5 bases and J lost 5 bases. The CDR3 extends over 16 amino acids. The CDR3 DNA reads TGCGCCAGCAGAGAACAGGACAGGCTTTACAGCCACGAGCAGTACTTC. This encodes CASREQDRLYSHEQYF.

The V gene is TRBV5-1, the J gene TRBJ2-5, with no clear D. The DNA end is more similar to TRBJ2-7, so the J call may be wrong. The CDR3 is 15 residues long. Per germline, CDR1 SGHRS and CDR2 YFSETQ. CDR3 amino acids: CASSLGEVSSYEQYF. The CDR3 bases are TGCGCCAGCAGCTTGGGAGAGGTTAGCTCCTACGAGCAGTACTTC.

The CDR3 nucleotides read TGCGCCAGCAGCTTGGGGCAGGGAATGGAGTATGGCTACACCTTC. As protein: CASSLGQGMEYGYTF. The chain employs TRBV5-1 and TRBJ1-2, with D possibly matching TRBD1 (5 bases). Germline lookup yields CDR1 SGHRS and CDR2 YFSETQ. This CDR3 contains 15 residues. The V and J ends lost 0 bases and 5 bases respectively, with 14 bases between them.

This clone occurred once. This chain joins TRBV7-3 and TRBJ2-1; D is unresolved. There are 17 residues in the CDR3. Germline V gene lookup returns CDR1 SGHTA and CDR2 FQGTGA. Trimming cost V 5 bases and J 1 base, with 18 bases left between them. As DNA, the CDR3 is TGTGCCAGCAGCCCAATAGGGCAGATCAGGTCCTACAATGAGCAGTTCTTC. Its protein is CASSPIGQIRSYNEQFF.

The CDR3 protein is CASSLRLQAQTSGANVLTF. The DNA of the CDR3 is TGTGCCAGCAGTTTAAGGTTGCAGGCTCAAACCTCTGGGGCCAACGTCCTGACTTTC. The chain is built from TRBV27 and TRBJ2-6; D is undetermined. Trimming left V 2 bases short and J 0 bases short, with 17 bases between. The CDR3 covers 19 residues. Germline CDR1 reads MNHEY; CDR2 reads SMNVEV (reference sequence).

The V and J genes are TRBV5-6 and TRBJ2-1; 10 bases align to TRBD2. The CDR3 totals 15 residues. Germline V gives CDR1 SGHDT, CDR2 YYEEEE. The V and J ends lost 2 bases and 4 bases, in that order; junction bases with no gene match: 3. For the CDR3, the DNA is TGTGCCAGCAGCTTCGGACTAGCGGCTTACAATGAGCAGTTCTTC. Its translation: CASSFGLAAYNEQFF.

The chain links TRBV5-4 to TRBJ2-3, with TRBD2 matching 9 bases. This CDR3 has 17 amino acids. With V trimmed by 0 bases and J by 7 bases, 12 bases remained unmatched. Germline V CDR1 and CDR2: SGHNT, YYREEE (reference sequence). CDR3 residues: CASSLAGPAGGPNTQYF. The CDR3 DNA is TGTGCCAGCAGCTTGGCGGGGCCGGCGGGAGGGCCAAATACGCAGTATTTT.

The V gene is TRBV14, the J gene TRBJ2-3, with D possibly TRBD2 on 7 matching bases. The CDR3 consists of 16 residues. Trimming shortened V by 0 bases and J by 2 bases, and 12 bases separated the two germline ends. Germline loops: CDR1 SGHDN, CDR2 FVKESK. CDR3 sequence (DNA): TGTGCCAGCAGCCAAGAAGGGGGGGGACACACAGATACGCAGTATTTT. Amino acid sequence: CASSQEGGGHTDTQYF.

Only one count was recorded for this clone. The chain links TRBV5-1 to TRBJ2-7; 8 bases map to TRBD2. The V gene end was trimmed by 4 bases and the J gene end by 1 base; junction bases not matched to a gene: 7. The CDR3 runs to 15 residues. The germline V gene encodes CDR1 SGHRS and CDR2 YFSETQ. CDR3 DNA sequence: TGCGCCAGCAGCACCGGGGTAGCGGGATCCTACGAGCAGTACTTC. Protein: CASSTGVAGSYEQYF.

The chain employs TRBV27 and TRBJ2-7; 7 bases are a match to TRBD1. Losses at the gene ends were 5 bases for V and 2 bases for J; bases not matched to a gene: 6. This CDR3 is built from 14 residues. CDR1 is MNHEY, CDR2 SMNVEV, per germline (reference sequence). The CDR3 here is CASSPHRGPYEQYF. The CDR3 coding sequence is TGTGCCAGCAGTCCGCACAGGGGTCCCTACGAGCAGTACTTC.

The chain carries TRBV5-1 and TRBJ1-2, with 7 bases identical to TRBD1. The germline V gene has CDR1 SGHRS and CDR2 YFSETQ. With V trimmed by 3 bases and J by 6 bases, 14 bases remained unmatched. The CDR3 sequence is 16 residues long. CDR3 region: CASSYDSLTGSDGYTF. The CDR3 nucleotides read TGCGCCAGCAGCTACGATTCTTTGACAGGGAGCGATGGCTACACCTTC.

This clone was detected a few times. In the same sample, other DNA sequences code for this CDR3. The chain combines TRBV7-3 with TRBJ2-3; 7 bases fit TRBD2. Looked up from germline, CDR1 is SGHTA and CDR2 is FQGTGA. The CDR3 contains 14 residues. Trimming removed 2 bases from V and 2 bases from J; junction bases left unmatched: 1. The chain's CDR3 is CASSLAGVTDTQYF. The CDR3 bases are TGTGCCAGCAGCTTAGCGGGAGTCACAGATACGCAGTATTTT.

The gene calls are TRBV28 and TRBJ2-1; TRBD2 might be the D (5 bases). Per germline, CDR1 MDHEN and CDR2 SYDVKM. This CDR3 is built from 16 residues. V shed 7 bases and J shed 4 bases, with 20 bases lying between them. The CDR3 loop is CASKGRGPSHYNEQFF. As DNA, the CDR3 is TGTGCCAGCAAAGGGCGAGGGCCATCACATTACAATGAGCAGTTCTTC.

The J gene is TRBJ2-5, the V gene TRBV19; D gene unclear. Per the germline V gene, CDR1 is LNHDA and CDR2 is SQIVND (reference sequence). With 5 bases removed from V and 3 bases from J, the gap between germline ends came to 13 bases. This CDR3 is built from 14 residues. CDR3 protein: CASSFDNLKETQYF. In nucleotides, the CDR3 is TGTGCCAGTAGTTTTGACAATCTGAAAGAGACCCAGTACTTC.

The V gene is TRBV4-3, the J gene TRBJ1-1, with a tentative D call TRBD1 (5 bases). The CDR3 has 13 amino acids. Trimming pared 3 bases from V and 4 bases from J, leaving 9 bases between. Germline CDR1 reads LGHNA; CDR2 reads YSLEER. This chain's CDR3 is CASSQPDSTEAFF. DNA of the CDR3: TGCGCCAGCAGCCAGCCAGACAGCACTGAAGCTTTCTTT.

This rearrangement joins TRBV19 to TRBJ2-7; perhaps TRBD2 as D (5 bases). V shed 11 bases and J shed 1 base, with 21 bases lying between them. This CDR3 has 15 residues. Germline V gene sequence: CDR1 LNHDA, CDR2 SQIVND (reference sequence). The CDR3 protein is CARYRGRVSSYEQYF. CDR3 nucleotide sequence: TGTGCCCGCTACCGAGGGCGGGTAAGTTCCTACGAGCAGTACTTC.

The J gene is TRBJ1-5, the V gene TRBV19, with D uncertain. The germline V and J ends were trimmed by 3 bases and 3 bases, with 9 bases remaining between them. The CDR3 length is 14 residues. Germline V gene lookup returns CDR1 LNHDA and CDR2 SQIVND (reference sequence). The CDR3 region is CASSMVANNQPQHF. DNA of the CDR3: TGTGCCAGTAGTATGGTGGCCAACAATCAGCCCCAGCATTTT.

This sequence joins TRBV5-1 and TRBJ2-7, with 10 bases matching TRBD1. V was clipped by 0 bases and J by 6 bases; unmatched bases: 6. The CDR3 extends over 15 amino acids. Germline assignment: CDR1 SGHRS and CDR2 YFSETQ. Written as DNA, the CDR3 is TGCGCCAGCAGCTTGGCGGGACAGGGGAAGAGCGAGCAGTACTTC. Its translation: CASSLAGQGKSEQYF.

A word on this clone: Other DNA variants within this sample encode the same CDR3. J is TRBJ2-2 and V is TRBV28; D call uncertain. Trimming removed 2 bases at V and 1 base at J, with 5 bases between. Germline CDR1 reads MDHEN; CDR2 reads SYDVKM. This CDR3 has 14 amino acids. This CDR3 reads CASSLGQNTGELFF. DNA for the CDR3: TGTGCCAGCAGTTTAGGTCAGAACACCGGGGAGCTGTTTTTT.